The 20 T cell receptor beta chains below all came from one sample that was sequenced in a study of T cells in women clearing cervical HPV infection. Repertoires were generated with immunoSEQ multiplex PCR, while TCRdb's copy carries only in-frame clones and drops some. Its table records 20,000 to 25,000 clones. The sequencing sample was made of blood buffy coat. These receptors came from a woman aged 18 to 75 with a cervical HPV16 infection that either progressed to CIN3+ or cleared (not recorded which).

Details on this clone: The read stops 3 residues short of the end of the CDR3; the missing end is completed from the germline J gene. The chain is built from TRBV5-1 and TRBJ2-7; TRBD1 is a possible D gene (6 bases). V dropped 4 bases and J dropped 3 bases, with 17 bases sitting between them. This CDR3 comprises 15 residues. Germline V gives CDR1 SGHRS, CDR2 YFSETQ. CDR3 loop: CASSPEPGQNYEQYF. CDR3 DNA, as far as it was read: TGCGCCAGCAGCCCGGAGCCGGGACAAAACTACGAG.

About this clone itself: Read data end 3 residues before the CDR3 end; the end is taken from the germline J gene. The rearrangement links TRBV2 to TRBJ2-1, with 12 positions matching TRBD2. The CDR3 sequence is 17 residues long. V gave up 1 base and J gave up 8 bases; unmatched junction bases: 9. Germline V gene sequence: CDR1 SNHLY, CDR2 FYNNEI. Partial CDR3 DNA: TGTGCCAGCAGTGAAGGGGCACTAGCGGGAGGCGTCGATGAG. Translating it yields CASSEGALAGGVDE. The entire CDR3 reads CASSEGALAGGVDEQFF.

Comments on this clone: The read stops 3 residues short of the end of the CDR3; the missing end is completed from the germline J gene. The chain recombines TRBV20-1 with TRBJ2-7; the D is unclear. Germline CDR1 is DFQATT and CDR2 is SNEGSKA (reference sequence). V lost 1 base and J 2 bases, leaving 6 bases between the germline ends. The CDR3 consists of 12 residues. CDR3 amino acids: CSARVGPYEQYF. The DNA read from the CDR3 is TGCAGTGCTAGAGTAGGGCCCTACGAG.

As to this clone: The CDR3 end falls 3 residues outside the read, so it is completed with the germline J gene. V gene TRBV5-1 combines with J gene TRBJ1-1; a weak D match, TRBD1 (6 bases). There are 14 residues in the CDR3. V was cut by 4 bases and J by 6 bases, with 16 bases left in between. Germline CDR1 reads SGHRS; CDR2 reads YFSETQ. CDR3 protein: CASSPALGTPEAFF. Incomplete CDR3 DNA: TGCGCCAGCAGCCCAGCCCTCGGGACACCTGAA.

The part of the CDR3 DNA that was read is TGTGCCAGTAGTATCGCGGGAGGGCCCAGCGAC. It yields the protein CASSIAGGPSD. The entire CDR3 reads CASSIAGGPSDYTF. V is TRBV19 and J is TRBJ1-2, with no clear D. The read terminates 3 residues ahead of where the CDR3 ends, so the germline J gene completes it. In germline, CDR1 is LNHDA, CDR2 SQIVND (reference sequence). The CDR3 has 14 amino acids.

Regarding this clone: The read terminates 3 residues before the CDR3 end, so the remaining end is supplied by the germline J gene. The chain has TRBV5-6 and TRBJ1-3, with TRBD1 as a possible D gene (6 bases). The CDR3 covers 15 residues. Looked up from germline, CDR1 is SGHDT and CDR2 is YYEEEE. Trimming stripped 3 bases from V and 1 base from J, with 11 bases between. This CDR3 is CASSSGDISGNTIYF. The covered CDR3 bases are TGTGCCAGCAGCTCCGGGGACATTTCTGGAAACACC.

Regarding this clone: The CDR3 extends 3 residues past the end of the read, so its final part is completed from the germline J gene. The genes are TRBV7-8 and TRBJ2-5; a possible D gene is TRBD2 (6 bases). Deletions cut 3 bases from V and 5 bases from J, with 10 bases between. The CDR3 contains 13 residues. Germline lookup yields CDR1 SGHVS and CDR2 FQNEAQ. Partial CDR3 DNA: TGTGCCAGCAGCTTTGGGGGGTATGAGACC. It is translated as CASSFGGYET. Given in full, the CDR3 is CASSFGGYETQYF. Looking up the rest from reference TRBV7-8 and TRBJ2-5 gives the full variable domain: GAGVSQSPRYKVAKRGQDVALRCDPISGHVSLFWYQQALGQGPEFLTYFQNEAQLDKSGLPSDRFFAERPEGSVSTLKIQRTQQEDSAVYLCASSFGGYETQYFGPGTRLLVL.

The chain's CDR3 is CASSLSTFSGNTIYF. Partial CDR3 DNA: TGTGCCAGCAGTTTAAGCACTTTCTCTGGAAACACC. The V gene is TRBV28, the J gene TRBJ1-3; no definite D call. The DNA ends 3 residues before the CDR3 does, and the rest of the CDR3 is filled in from the germline J gene. V dropped 2 bases and J dropped 0 bases, with 8 bases sitting between them. The CDR3 is made up of 15 amino acids. Per germline, CDR1 MDHEN and CDR2 SYDVKM.

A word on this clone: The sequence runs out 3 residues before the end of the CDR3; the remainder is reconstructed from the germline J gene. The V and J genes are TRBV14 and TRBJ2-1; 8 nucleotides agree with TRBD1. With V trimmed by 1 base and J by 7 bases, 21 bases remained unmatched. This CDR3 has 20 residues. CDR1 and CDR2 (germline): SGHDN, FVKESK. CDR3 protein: CASSQAVRGRVRESGNEQFF. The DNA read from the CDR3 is TGTGCCAGCAGCCAAGCGGTCAGGGGGCGAGTACGTGAGTCGGGGAATGAG.

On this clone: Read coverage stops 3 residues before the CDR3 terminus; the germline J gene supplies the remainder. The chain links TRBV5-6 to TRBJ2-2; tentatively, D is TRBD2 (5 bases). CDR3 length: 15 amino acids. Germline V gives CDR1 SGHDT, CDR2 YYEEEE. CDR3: CASNRRGKVGSPLFF. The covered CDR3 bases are TGTGCCAGCAACCGCCGGGGTAAGGTCGGTTCACCG.

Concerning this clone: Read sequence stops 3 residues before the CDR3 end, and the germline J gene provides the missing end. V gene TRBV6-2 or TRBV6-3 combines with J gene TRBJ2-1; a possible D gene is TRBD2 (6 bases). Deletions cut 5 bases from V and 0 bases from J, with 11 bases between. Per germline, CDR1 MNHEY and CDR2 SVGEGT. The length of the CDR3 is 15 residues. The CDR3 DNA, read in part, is TGTGCCAGCAGTCGGGACTCCGGCTCCTACAATGAG. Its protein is CASSRDSGSYNE. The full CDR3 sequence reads CASSRDSGSYNEQFF.

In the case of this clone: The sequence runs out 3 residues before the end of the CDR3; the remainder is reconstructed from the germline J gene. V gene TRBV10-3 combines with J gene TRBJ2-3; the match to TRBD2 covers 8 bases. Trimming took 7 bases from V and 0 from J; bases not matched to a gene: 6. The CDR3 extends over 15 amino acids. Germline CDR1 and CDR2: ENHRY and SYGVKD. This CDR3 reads CAITPGLGSTDTQYF. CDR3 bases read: TGTGCCATCACACCGGGACTAGGGAGCACAGATACG.

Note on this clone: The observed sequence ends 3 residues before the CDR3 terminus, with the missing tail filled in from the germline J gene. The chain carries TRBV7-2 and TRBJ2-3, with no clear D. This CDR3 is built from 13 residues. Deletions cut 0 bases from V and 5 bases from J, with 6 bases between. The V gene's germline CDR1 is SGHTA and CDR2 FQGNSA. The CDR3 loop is CASSLAAKDTQYF. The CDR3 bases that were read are TGTGCCAGCAGCTTAGCGGCCAAAGATACG.

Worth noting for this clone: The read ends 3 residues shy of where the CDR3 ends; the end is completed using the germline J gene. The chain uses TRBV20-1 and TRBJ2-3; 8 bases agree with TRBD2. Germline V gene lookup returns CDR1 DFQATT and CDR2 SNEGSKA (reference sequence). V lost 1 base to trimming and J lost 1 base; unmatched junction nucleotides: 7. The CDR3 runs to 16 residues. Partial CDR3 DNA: TGCAGTGCTAGAGTTGGGACTAGAATACGCACAGATACG. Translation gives CSARVGTRIRTDT. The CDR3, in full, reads CSARVGTRIRTDTQYF.

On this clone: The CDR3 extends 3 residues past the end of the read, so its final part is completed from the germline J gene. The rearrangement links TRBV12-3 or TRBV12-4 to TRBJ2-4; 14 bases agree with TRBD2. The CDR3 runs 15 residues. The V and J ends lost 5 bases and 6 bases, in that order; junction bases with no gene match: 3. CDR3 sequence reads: CASSRLAGGVNIQYF. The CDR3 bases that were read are TGTGCCAGCAGTCGACTAGCGGGAGGGGTAAACATT.

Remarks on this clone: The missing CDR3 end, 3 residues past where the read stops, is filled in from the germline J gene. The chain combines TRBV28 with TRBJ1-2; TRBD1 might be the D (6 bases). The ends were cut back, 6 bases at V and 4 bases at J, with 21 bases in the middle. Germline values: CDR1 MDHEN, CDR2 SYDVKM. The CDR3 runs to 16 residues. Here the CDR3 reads CASREPGGGAVYGYTF. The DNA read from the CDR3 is TGTGCCAGCAGAGAACCCGGGGGGGGCGCGGTCTATGGC.

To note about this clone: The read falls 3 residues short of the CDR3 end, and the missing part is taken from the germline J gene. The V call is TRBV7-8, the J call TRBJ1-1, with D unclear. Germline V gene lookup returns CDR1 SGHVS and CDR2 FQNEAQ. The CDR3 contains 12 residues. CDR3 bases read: TGTGCCAGCAGCTTGCCGTCGAGAAGG. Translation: CASSLPSRR. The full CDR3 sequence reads CASSLPSRRAFF.

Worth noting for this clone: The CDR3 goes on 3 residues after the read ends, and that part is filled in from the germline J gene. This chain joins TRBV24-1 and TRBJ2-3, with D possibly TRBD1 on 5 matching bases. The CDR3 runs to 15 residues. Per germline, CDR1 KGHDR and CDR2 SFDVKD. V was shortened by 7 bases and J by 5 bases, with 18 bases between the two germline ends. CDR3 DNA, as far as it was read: TGTGCCACCAGCCCTCGGTGGGGCGCGTTAGATACG. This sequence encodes CATSPRWGALDT. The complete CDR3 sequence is CATSPRWGALDTQYF.

CDR3 region: CASSLRPGGLYVYTF. Incomplete CDR3 DNA: TGTGCCAGCAGCTTGCGACCAGGGGGCCTCTACGTC. The chain carries TRBV7-2 and TRBJ1-2; 8 bases are shared with TRBD1. The DNA ends 3 residues before the CDR3 does, and the rest of the CDR3 is filled in from the germline J gene. CDR3 size: 15 residues. Germline V gene data show CDR1 as SGHTA and CDR2 as FQGNSA.

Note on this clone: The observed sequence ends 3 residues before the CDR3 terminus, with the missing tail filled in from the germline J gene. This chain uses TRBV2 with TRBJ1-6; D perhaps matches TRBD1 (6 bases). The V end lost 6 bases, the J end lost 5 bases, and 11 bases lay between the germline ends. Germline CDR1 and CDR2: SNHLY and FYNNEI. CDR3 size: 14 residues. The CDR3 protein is CASSGQRNNSPLHF. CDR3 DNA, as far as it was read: TGTGCCAGCAGCGGACAGAGAAATAATTCACCC.